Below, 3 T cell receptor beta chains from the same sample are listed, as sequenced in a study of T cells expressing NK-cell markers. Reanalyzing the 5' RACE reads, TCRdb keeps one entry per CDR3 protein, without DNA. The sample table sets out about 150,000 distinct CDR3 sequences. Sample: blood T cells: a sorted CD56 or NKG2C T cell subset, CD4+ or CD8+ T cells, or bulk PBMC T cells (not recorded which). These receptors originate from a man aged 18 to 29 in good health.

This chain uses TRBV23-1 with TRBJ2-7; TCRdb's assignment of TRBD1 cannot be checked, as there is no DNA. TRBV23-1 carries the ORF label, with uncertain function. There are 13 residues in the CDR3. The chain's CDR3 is CASSQGERREQYF.

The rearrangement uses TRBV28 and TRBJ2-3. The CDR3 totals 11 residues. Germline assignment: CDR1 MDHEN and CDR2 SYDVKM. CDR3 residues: CASRQTYAQYF.

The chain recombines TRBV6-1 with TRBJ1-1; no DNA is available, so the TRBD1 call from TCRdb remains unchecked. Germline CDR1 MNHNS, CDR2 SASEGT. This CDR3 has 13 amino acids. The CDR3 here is CASSGLQGYEAFF.